Below are 28 T cell receptor beta chains sequenced from a single sample in a study of T-cell reconstitution after alpha-beta-depleted transplantation in children. Preparation of the TCRbeta library involved a method that used unique molecular identifiers. MiXCR, applied by TCRdb to the PCR reads, yields one record per CDR3 protein. The sample has 700,000 to 850,000 distinct CDR3 sequences; roughly 15% are singletons. This specimen consisted of PBMCs, mostly from graft donor cells, obtained 360 days after TCRalphabeta/CD19-depleted stem cell transplant. These receptors came from a male patient younger than 18 who had a stem cell transplant for acute lymphoblastic leukemia, so the T cells may come from the graft donor.

This clonotype was recorded at least ten times. This chain uses TRBV3-1 with TRBJ2-7, with D tentatively TRBD2 (5 bases). The germline CDR1 and CDR2 sequences are LGHDT and YNNKEL (reference sequence). The CDR3 sequence is 14 residues long. Trimming removed 5 bases at V and 3 bases at J, with 14 bases between. The CDR3 sequence: CASSVLGSRYEQYF. The CDR3 nucleotides are TGTGCCAGCAGCGTCCTGGGGAGTCGCTACGAGCAGTACTTC.

This clonotype was observed a handful of times. V and J are TRBV5-4 and TRBJ2-7; 8 positions match TRBD1. This CDR3 region has 14 residues. Looked up from germline, CDR1 is SGHNT and CDR2 is YYREEE (reference sequence). V was pared by 1 base and J by 4 bases, with 4 bases of the junction left unmatched. CDR3 coding DNA: TGTGCCAGCAGCTTGCAACAGGGGGAATACGAGCAGTACTTC. Amino acid sequence: CASSLQQGEYEQYF.

This clonotype was observed a few times. The V gene is TRBV6-2 or TRBV6-3, the J gene TRBJ2-7, with 8 bases matching TRBD1. V trimming: 7 bases; J trimming: 3 bases; junction bases outside the gene matches: 11. The CDR3 is 15 amino acids. The germline gives CDR1 MNHEY, CDR2 SVGEGT. The CDR3 DNA is TGTGCCAGCATTGCCGGGACAGGAGGATTCTACGAGCAGTACTTC. This encodes CASIAGTGGFYEQYF.

The gene calls are TRBV6-5 and TRBJ1-1, with 8 bases that match TRBD1. CDR3 length: 15 residues. Germline CDR1 is MNHEY and CDR2 is SVGAGI. V dropped 2 bases and J dropped 3; count of bases not matched to a gene: 5. Written as DNA, the CDR3 is TGTGCCAGCAGTTACGGCGACAGGGGTGACACTGAAGCTTTCTTT. Its translation: CASSYGDRGDTEAFF.

This clonotype was seen ten or more times. This sequence joins TRBV11-3 and TRBJ2-2; the D is unclear. Trimming left V 2 bases short and J 4 bases short, with 5 bases between. This CDR3 has 13 amino acids. CDR1 and CDR2 from the germline V gene are SGHNT and YENEEA. The chain's CDR3 is CASSLQFTGELFF. For the CDR3, the DNA is TGTGCCAGCAGCTTACAATTCACCGGGGAGCTGTTTTTT.

The chain is built from TRBV5-1 and TRBJ2-5; D might be TRBD1 (5 bases). The germline CDR1 and CDR2 sequences are SGHRS and YFSETQ. The CDR3 spans 14 residues. V was shortened by 0 bases and J by 6 bases, with 12 bases between the two germline ends. The CDR3 DNA reads as TGCGCCAGCAGCTTGGGGGGCGTCATGAAGACCCAGTACTTC. It codes for CASSLGGVMKTQYF. Full variable domain (outside the CDR3, taken from reference TRBV5-1 and TRBJ2-5): KAGVTQTPRYLIKTRGQQVTLSCSPISGHRSVSWYQQTPGQGLQFLFEYFSETQRNKGNFPGRFSGRQFSNSRSEMNVSTLELGDSALYLCASSLGGVMKTQYFGPGTRLLVL.

This clonotype was detected ten times or more. V usage is TRBV5-1 and J usage is TRBJ1-2; 7 bases agree with TRBD1. V lost 3 bases to trimming and J lost 0 bases; unmatched junction nucleotides: 11. The germline CDR1 and CDR2 sequences are SGHRS and YFSETQ. The CDR3 length is 17 residues. CDR3 amino acids: CASSSRTGELANYGYTF. CDR3 nucleotide sequence: TGCGCCAGCAGCTCGCGGACAGGCGAGTTAGCTAACTATGGCTACACCTTC.

The CDR3 reads CASSKRQAESQYF. CDR3 bases: TGTGCCAGCAGCAAAAGGCAAGCGGAATCCCAGTACTTC. This chain connects TRBV21-1 to TRBJ2-5; TRBD2 is the table's D call, not checked against the DNA. TRBV21-1 is marked as a pseudogene. CDR3 length equals 13 residues.

Only a few counts were recorded for this clonotype. This chain uses TRBV12-3 or TRBV12-4 with TRBJ1-1; 8 bases line up with TRBD1. This CDR3 has 15 residues. The V and J ends lost 5 bases and 3 bases, in that order; junction bases with no gene match: 8. The DNA of the CDR3 is TGTGCCAGCAGTGTATACCAGGGGGCGGACACTGAAGCTTTCTTT. It encodes CASSVYQGADTEAFF.

This clonotype came up many times. The CDR3 loop reads CASSLRPGTALIEVYTF. The CDR3 bases are TGTGCCAGCAGCCTCCGCCCCGGGACTGCTTTAATAGAGGTGTACACCTTC. The rearrangement joins TRBV7-3 to TRBJ1-2, with a possible D match to TRBD1 (5 bases). Trimming shortened V by 5 bases and J by 11 bases, and 30 bases separated the two germline ends. The CDR3 runs to 17 residues. Germline V gene data show CDR1 as SGHTA and CDR2 as FQGTGA.

A few counts support this clonotype. The V and J genes are TRBV4-1 and TRBJ2-2; 8 bases align to TRBD2. After removal of 0 bases from V and 1 base from J, the junction contained 4 bases not matched to a gene. The CDR3 consists of 17 residues. Germline loops: CDR1 MGHRA, CDR2 YSYEKL. The CDR3 DNA is TGCGCCAGCAGCCAAGATCTTACTAGCGGGAACACCGGGGAGCTGTTTTTT. It specifies CASSQDLTSGNTGELFF.

This clonotype has a handful of counts. V is TRBV5-5 and J is TRBJ1-2; possible D gene TRBD1, 5 bases. The CDR3 totals 14 residues. V was clipped by 0 bases and J by 4 bases, with 10 bases between them. Germline loops: CDR1 SGHKS, CDR2 YYEKEE (reference sequence). DNA of the CDR3: TGTGCCAGCAGCTTGGAACAGGCAGTCTATGGCTACACCTTC. Protein product: CASSLEQAVYGYTF.

This clonotype was counted only a few times. The chain is built from TRBV20-1 and TRBJ2-1, with TRBD1 as a possible D gene (5 bases). The germline CDR1 and CDR2 sequences are DFQATT and SNEGSKA (reference sequence). CDR3 size: 15 residues. Deletions cut 3 bases from V and 5 bases from J, with 17 bases between. CDR3 loop: CSARAPRQPDNEQFF. For the CDR3, the DNA is TGCAGTGCTAGGGCTCCGCGACAGCCTGACAATGAGCAGTTCTTC.

The gene calls are TRBV28 and TRBJ1-3; 11 nucleotides agree with TRBD1. From germline, CDR1 is MDHEN and CDR2 SYDVKM. V lost 2 bases and J lost 12; bases outside the gene matches: 9. This CDR3 is 15 amino acids long. CDR3 region: CASSLPGTGGIVIYF. The CDR3 DNA follows: TGTGCCAGCAGTTTACCCGGGACAGGGGGAATAGTCATATATTTT.

The CDR3 nucleotides read TGTGCCACCCAAACTAGCGGGAGACGCAATGAGCAGTTCTTC. As protein: CATQTSGRRNEQFF. The chain carries TRBV24-1 and TRBJ2-1; 11 nucleotides agree with TRBD2. V lost 9 bases to trimming and J lost 6 bases; unmatched junction nucleotides: 6. Germline CDR1 and CDR2: KGHDR and SFDVKD. The CDR3 is 14 amino acids.

The chain couples TRBV5-1 to TRBJ1-1, with D tentatively TRBD1 (6 bases). The CDR3 is 17 residues long. V lost 1 base, J lost 4 bases, and 20 bases lay in between. CDR1 SGHRS and CDR2 YFSETQ come from the germline V gene. In DNA, the CDR3 is TGCGCCAGCAGCTTGTCCCAAATACAGGGCCGGGGCACTGAAGCTTTCTTT. Translating gives CASSLSQIQGRGTEAFF.

This clonotype was recorded at least ten times. V and J are TRBV4-3 and TRBJ2-7; tentatively, D is TRBD2 (6 bases). Germline CDR1 LGHNA, CDR2 YSLEER. This CDR3 region has 17 residues. Trimming stripped 2 bases from V and 0 bases from J, with 17 bases between. CDR3 nucleotides: TGCGCCAGCAGCCAACACCTAGGAGGGACGGACTCCTACGAGCAGTACTTC. It is translated as CASSQHLGGTDSYEQYF.

The J gene is TRBJ2-7, the V gene TRBV5-1, with 7 bases aligning to TRBD1. Trimming removed 6 bases from V and 5 bases from J; junction bases left unmatched: 8. CDR3 length: 13 amino acids. Germline CDR1 and CDR2: SGHRS and YFSETQ. The CDR3: CASTPWDRDEQYF. For the CDR3, the DNA is TGCGCCAGCACCCCTTGGGACAGAGACGAGCAGTACTTC.

This chain links TRBV10-1 with TRBJ2-7, with 11 bases lining up with TRBD1. CDR3 size: 17 residues. The V segment lost 0 bases and the J segment 4 bases; nucleotides outside the gene matches: 8. Germline V CDR1 and CDR2: WNHNN, SYGVQD (reference sequence). In DNA, the CDR3 is TGCGCCAGCAGTGAGTCGACAGGGACAGGGGGTAGGTACGAGCAGTACTTC. It is translated as CASSESTGTGGRYEQYF.

This clonotype has at least ten counts. This sequence joins TRBV4-1 and TRBJ2-2; unclear D gene. Germline V gene data show CDR1 as MGHRA and CDR2 as YSYEKL. CDR3 length: 13 amino acids. Trimming pared 2 bases from V and 4 bases from J, leaving 5 bases between. The CDR3, as DNA: TGCGCCAGCAGCCAAATACTCACCGGGGAGCTGTTTTTT. Translating it yields CASSQILTGELFF.

This clonotype was observed many times. This chain uses TRBV27 with TRBJ2-2; TRBD1 aligns across 7 bases. V was pared by 4 bases and J by 7 bases, with 9 bases of the junction left unmatched. Germline-derived CDR1 and CDR2 are MNHEY and SMNVEV (reference sequence). The CDR3 extends over 15 amino acids. The CDR3 reads CASSSKGARSGELFF. DNA of the CDR3: TGTGCCAGCAGTTCTAAGGGGGCGCGCAGCGGGGAGCTGTTTTTT.

V usage is TRBV7-9 and J usage is TRBJ1-1; D is unclear. Trimming cost V 2 bases and J 8 bases, with 3 bases left between them. The CDR3 is 10 amino acids. CDR1 is SEHNR, CDR2 FQNEAQ, per germline (reference sequence). CDR3 nucleotides: TGTGCCAGCAGCTTATACGAAGCTTTCTTT. Amino acid sequence: CASSLYEAFF.

This clonotype was recorded a few times. The rearrangement joins TRBV6-1 to TRBJ1-1, with 9 positions matching TRBD1. The CDR3 totals 14 residues. V lost 5 bases to trimming and J lost 1 base; unmatched junction nucleotides: 2. CDR1 is MNHNS and CDR2 is SASEGT in the germline V gene. In DNA, the CDR3 is TGTGCCAGCAGTCGGACAGGGGAGAACACTGAAGCTTTCTTT. This encodes CASSRTGENTEAFF.

This clonotype was seen a handful of times. The rearrangement joins TRBV27 to TRBJ2-7; D perhaps matches TRBD1 (5 bases). Germline loops: CDR1 MNHEY, CDR2 SMNVEV (reference sequence). V was clipped by 5 bases and J by 2 bases, with 16 bases between them. This CDR3 comprises 15 residues. This CDR3 reads CASSAGPLPTYEQYF. In nucleotides, the CDR3 is TGTGCCAGCAGTGCAGGGCCCCTCCCTACCTACGAGCAGTACTTC.

This clonotype was detected ten times or more. The chain employs TRBV5-1 and TRBJ2-3; 7 bases align to TRBD1. The germline CDR1 and CDR2 sequences are SGHRS and YFSETQ. The CDR3 consists of 15 residues. Trimming at V came to 4 bases and at J to 6 bases, leaving 11 bases not matched to a gene. The CDR3 region has the DNA TGCGCCAGCAGCCCAGGGGGTCCCAAGTGGGATACGCAGTATTTT. Encoded protein: CASSPGGPKWDTQYF.

The J gene is TRBJ1-5, the V gene TRBV4-2; no reliable D call. This CDR3 spans 15 amino acids. Germline V gene lookup returns CDR1 LGHNA and CDR2 YNFKEQ. V shed 1 base and J shed 4 bases, with 11 bases lying between them. CDR3 nucleotide sequence: TGTGCCAGCAGCCAAGTTTTAGATTGGAATCAGCCCCAGCATTTT. Translating gives CASSQVLDWNQPQHF.

The gene calls are TRBV12-3 or TRBV12-4 and TRBJ2-1; the match to TRBD2 covers 11 bases. The CDR3 covers 17 residues. After removal of 4 bases from V and 7 bases from J, the junction contained 12 bases not matched to a gene. The CDR3 spells CASSSAIAGGPWNEQFF. Here the CDR3 DNA reads TGTGCCAGCAGTTCAGCCATAGCGGGAGGGCCCTGGAATGAGCAGTTCTTC.

This clonotype was found a few times. The chain links TRBV6-1 to TRBJ2-1; 7 bases fit TRBD2. This CDR3 contains 15 residues. V lost 6 bases to trimming and J lost 2 bases; unmatched junction nucleotides: 7. Germline lookup yields CDR1 MNHNS and CDR2 SASEGT. CDR3 protein: CASSPAGRTYNEQFF. The CDR3 nucleotides read TGTGCCAGCAGCCCAGCGGGGCGGACCTACAATGAGCAGTTCTTC.